This T cell receptor (beta chain) was sequenced during a study of blood T cell repertoires in COVID-19. Study details: COVID-19 samples collected from the United States, Italy and Spain covered acute and convalescent phases. PBMCs, B-cell-depleted T cells, or T cells were the source of the cDNA or gDNA that made up the material.

The authors' processing: The authors estimated nucleated cell counts from reference gene primer amplification. The assay was immunoSEQ multiplex PCR, and TCRdb's table has in-frame clones only and misses some. V and J calls and clone size are those listed in that table; D and trimming were worked out from the DNA. The table has some 150,000 clones, around 87% seen once. The sample comprised peripheral blood. The source of this sequence is a woman between 50 and 59 years old with active or convalescent COVID-19.

Written as DNA, the CDR3 is TGTGCCAGCAGCCAGGGGACAGGGAAAAAAGAGCAGTACTTC. It codes for CASSQGTGKKEQYF. The gene calls are TRBV3-1 (or the pseudogene TRBV3-2) and TRBJ2-7; TRBD1 matches at 9 bases. The germline gives CDR1 LGHDT, CDR2 YNNKEL (reference sequence). Losses at the gene ends were 3 bases for V and 7 bases for J; bases not matched to a gene: 7. The CDR3 sequence is 14 residues long.